These 8 T cell receptor beta chains were all obtained from the same sample, sequenced in a study of shared clonotypes between healthy human individuals. Sequencing was performed with immunoSEQ multiplex PCR; in TCRdb, only in-frame clones are kept and a portion is missing. The sample lists fewer than 1.4 million clones, 78% occurring once. The sequencing input was memory CD4+ T cells from PBMCs. Subset: CD45RA-negative fraction. The receptors were sampled from a man aged 18-30 years in good health. Some clones in this sample may be carry-over from other donors' samples.

Written as DNA, the CDR3 is TGTGCCAGCAGCCCGAGACAGGGGCTGAGGTCCTACGAGCAGTACTTC. It is translated as CASSPRQGLRSYEQYF. The rearrangement joins TRBV7-6 to TRBJ2-7; 8 positions agree with TRBD1. CDR1 and CDR2 from the germline V gene are SGHVS and FNYEAQ. The CDR3 loop spans 16 amino acids. Losses at the gene ends were 5 bases for V and 1 base for J; bases not matched to a gene: 10.

The chain employs TRBV10-1 and TRBJ1-2; the D gene is possibly TRBD1 (5 bases). This CDR3 region has 16 residues. V dropped 3 bases and J dropped 4 bases, with 18 bases sitting between them. Germline V CDR1 and CDR2: WNHNN, SYGVQD (reference sequence). The CDR3: CASSDFVPGMSYGYTF. The CDR3, as DNA: TGCGCCAGCAGTGATTTCGTTCCAGGGATGTCCTATGGCTACACCTTC.

The chain links TRBV29-1 to TRBJ1-1; unclear D gene. The CDR3 spans 12 residues. Germline-derived CDR1 and CDR2 are SQVTM and ANQGSEA. Trimming shortened V by 2 bases and J by 1 base, and 5 bases separated the two germline ends. CDR3 loop: CSVERANTEAFF. In nucleotides, the CDR3 is TGCAGCGTTGAAAGGGCGAACACTGAAGCTTTCTTT.

The rearrangement joins TRBV6-1 to TRBJ2-7; D is possibly TRBD1 (6 bases). CDR3 length equals 13 residues. V was trimmed by 6 bases and J by 7 bases, leaving 16 bases between them. Germline CDR1 reads MNHNS; CDR2 reads SASEGT. CDR3 bases: TGTGCCAGCAGGAGGGACACCCAGAGTGAGCAGTACTTC. It codes for CASRRDTQSEQYF.

This clone has a count of ten or more. Other nucleotide sequences in the sample specify the same CDR3. The V call is TRBV5-1, the J call TRBJ1-2; D gene ambiguous. The germline V and J ends were trimmed by 6 bases and 2 bases, with 11 bases remaining between them. This CDR3 comprises 13 residues. Germline V gene lookup returns CDR1 SGHRS and CDR2 YFSETQ. The CDR3 loop is CASTLGGNYGYTF. The CDR3 nucleotides are TGCGCCAGCACCCTCGGAGGCAACTATGGCTACACCTTC.

Notes on this clone: The sample holds other DNA sequences that translate to the same CDR3. The V gene is TRBV6-5, the J gene TRBJ2-6; D gene ambiguous. The CDR3 loop spans 15 amino acids. V was pared by 2 bases and J by 0 bases, with 5 bases between. Germline CDR1 reads MNHEY; CDR2 reads SVGAGI. CDR3 nucleotides: TGTGCCAGCAGTTACGGAAGCTCTGGGGCCAACGTCCTGACTTTC. This sequence encodes CASSYGSSGANVLTF.

CDR3 sequence (DNA): TGCGCCAGCAGCCGAGAAATTTCTGATACGCAGTATTTT. Encoded protein: CASSREISDTQYF. The chain carries TRBV4-1 and TRBJ2-3; D is unresolved. V dropped 4 bases and J dropped 6 bases, with 11 bases sitting between them. This CDR3 region has 13 residues. Looked up from germline, CDR1 is MGHRA and CDR2 is YSYEKL.

The rearrangement links TRBV28 to TRBJ1-1; D unresolved. Germline lookup yields CDR1 MDHEN and CDR2 SYDVKM. This CDR3 is 14 amino acids long. Deletions cut 2 bases from V and 4 bases from J, with 11 bases between. CDR3 residues: CASSLPRHSTEAFF. As DNA, the CDR3 is TGTGCCAGCAGTTTACCCCGACACAGCACTGAAGCTTTCTTT.